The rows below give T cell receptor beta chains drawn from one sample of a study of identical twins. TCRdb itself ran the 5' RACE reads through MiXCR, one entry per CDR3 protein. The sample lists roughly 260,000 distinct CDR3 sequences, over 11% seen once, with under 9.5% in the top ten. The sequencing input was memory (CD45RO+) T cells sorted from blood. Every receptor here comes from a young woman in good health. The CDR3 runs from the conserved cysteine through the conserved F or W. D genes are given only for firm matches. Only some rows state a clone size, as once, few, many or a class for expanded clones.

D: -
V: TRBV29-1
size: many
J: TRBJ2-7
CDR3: CSVLVGPRYEQYF
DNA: TGCAGCGTTCTCGTGGGACCACGCTACGAGCAGTACTTC

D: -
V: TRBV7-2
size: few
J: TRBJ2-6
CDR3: CASSFDPGANVLTF
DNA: TGTGCCAGCAGCTTCGATCCTGGGGCCAACGTCCTGACTTTC

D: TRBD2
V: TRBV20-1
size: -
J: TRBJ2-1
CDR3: CSATSGSSYNEQFF
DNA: TGCAGTGCAACTAGCGGGTCCTCCTACAATGAGCAGTTCTTC

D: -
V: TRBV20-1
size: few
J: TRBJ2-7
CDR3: CSARGADRPYEQYF
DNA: TGCAGTGCTAGGGGTGCGGATCGTCCCTACGAGCAGTACTTC

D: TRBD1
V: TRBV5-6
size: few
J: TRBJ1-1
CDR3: CASSLQGVGNTEAFF
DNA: TGTGCCAGCAGCCTACAGGGGGTGGGGAACACTGAAGCTTTCTTT

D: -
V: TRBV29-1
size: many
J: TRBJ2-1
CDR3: CSVSLLGSVIHEQFF
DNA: TGCAGCGTATCCCTATTGGGGTCGGTGATACATGAGCAGTTCTTC

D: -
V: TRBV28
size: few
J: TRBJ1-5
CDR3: CASSSLTGIQPQHF
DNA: TGTGCCAGCAGTTCATTAACAGGGATTCAGCCCCAGCATTTT

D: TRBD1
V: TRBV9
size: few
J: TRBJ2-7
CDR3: CASSASLTGTGDNEQYF
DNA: TGTGCCAGCAGCGCGTCGCTTACCGGGACAGGGGATAACGAGCAGTACTTC

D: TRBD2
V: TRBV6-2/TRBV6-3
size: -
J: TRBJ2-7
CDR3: CASRQRGGSYEQYF
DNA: TGTGCCAGCAGACAGCGGGGGGGCTCCTACGAGCAGTACTTC

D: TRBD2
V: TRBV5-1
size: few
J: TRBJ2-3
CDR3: CASSYGLAGEADTQYF
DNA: TGCGCCAGCAGCTATGGACTAGCGGGAGAAGCAGATACGCAGTATTTT

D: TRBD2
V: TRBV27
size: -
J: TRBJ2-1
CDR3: CASRTLAGGHNEQFF
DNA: TGTGCCAGCAGGACACTAGCGGGAGGCCATAATGAGCAGTTCTTC

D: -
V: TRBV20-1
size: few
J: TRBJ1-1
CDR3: CSALEGEAFF
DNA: TGCAGTGCTCTCGAGGGAGAAGCTTTCTTT

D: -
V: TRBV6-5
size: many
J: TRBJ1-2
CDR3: CASSYDRNGYTF
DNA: TGTGCCAGCAGCTACGACAGAAATGGCTACACCTTC

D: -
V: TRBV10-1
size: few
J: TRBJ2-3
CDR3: CASSEDLTDTQYF
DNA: TGCGCCAGCAGTGAGGACCTCACAGATACGCAGTATTTT

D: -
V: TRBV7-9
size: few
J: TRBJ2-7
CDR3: CASSLLGRGLSYEQYF
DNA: TGTGCCAGCAGCTTATTAGGTAGGGGCCTTTCATACGAGCAGTACTTC

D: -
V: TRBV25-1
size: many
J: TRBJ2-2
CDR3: CASRRTGAGELFF
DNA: TGTGCCAGCCGGAGGACTGGGGCCGGGGAGCTGTTTTTT

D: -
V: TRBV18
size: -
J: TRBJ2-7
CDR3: CASSRDGLGFYEQYF
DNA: TGTGCCAGCTCACGCGACGGACTTGGATTCTACGAGCAGTACTTC

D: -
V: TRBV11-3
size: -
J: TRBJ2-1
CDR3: CASSLDTQGHEQFF
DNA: TGTGCCAGCAGCTTAGATACTCAGGGGCATGAGCAGTTCTTC

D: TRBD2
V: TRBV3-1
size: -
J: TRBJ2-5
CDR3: CACSLAPMGLAGVPETQYF
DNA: TGTGCCTGCAGTTTAGCCCCAATGGGACTAGCGGGAGTCCCAGAGACCCAGTACTTC

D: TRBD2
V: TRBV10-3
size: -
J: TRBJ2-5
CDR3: CAISLSGMGETQYF
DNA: TGTGCCATCAGCCTTAGCGGGATGGGAGAGACCCAGTACTTC

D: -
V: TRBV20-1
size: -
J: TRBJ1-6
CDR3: CSARSTQGLSSPLHF
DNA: TGCAGTGCTAGATCCACCCAGGGGCTTAGTTCACCCCTCCACTTT

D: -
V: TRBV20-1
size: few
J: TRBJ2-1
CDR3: CSARDVGGGPSSYNEQFF
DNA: TGCAGTGCCCGAGACGTGGGCGGAGGGCCTTCGTCCTACAATGAGCAGTTCTTC

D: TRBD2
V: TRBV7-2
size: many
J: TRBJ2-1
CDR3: CASSFLAGGHNEQFF
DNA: TGTGCCAGCAGCTTCTTAGCGGGAGGTCACAATGAGCAGTTCTTC

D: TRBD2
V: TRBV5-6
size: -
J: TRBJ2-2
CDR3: CASSLGGRATGELFF
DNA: TGTGCCAGCAGCTTGGGCGGGAGGGCCACCGGGGAGCTGTTTTTT